These 27 T cell receptor beta chains were sequenced from one sample in a study of identical twins. TCRdb re-called the 5' RACE reads through MiXCR, storing one row per CDR3 protein. This table has about 530,000 distinct CDR3 sequences, about a fifth appearing once. These data also featured in a second study, about yellow fever vaccine responses in identical twins.

Sequencing input: CD4+ T cells sorted from blood. The receptors stem from a woman between 18 and 29 years old in good health.

CDR3 residues: CSASSPGHHGYEQYF. The CDR3 region has the DNA TGCAGTGCTAGTTCCCCGGGACACCATGGCTACGAGCAGTACTTC. This chain links TRBV20-1 with TRBJ2-7, with D perhaps TRBD1 (6 bases). Germline values: CDR1 DFQATT, CDR2 SNEGSKA (reference sequence). V gave up 3 bases and J gave up 3 bases, with 18 bases separating them. The CDR3 is 15 amino acids.

This clonotype was recorded a few times. CDR3 in DNA: TGTGCCACGACAGAGTTTAGCAATCAGCCCCAGCATTTT. It encodes CATTEFSNQPQHF. V and J are TRBV10-3 and TRBJ1-5, with a tentative D call TRBD1 (5 bases). The V end lost 10 bases, the J end lost 0 bases, and 10 bases lay between the germline ends. The germline gives CDR1 ENHRY, CDR2 SYGVKD. This CDR3 comprises 13 residues.

The rearrangement links TRBV19 to TRBJ2-7, with D perhaps TRBD2 (5 bases). The CDR3 runs to 15 residues. Germline V CDR1 and CDR2: LNHDA, SQIVND (reference sequence). V was clipped by 1 base and J by 5 bases, with 15 bases between them. The CDR3, as DNA: TGTGCCAGTAGTATAGCCCAGCGAGGGTCCAACGAGCAGTACTTC. This encodes CASSIAQRGSNEQYF.

This clonotype was seen more than once but under ten times. This chain's CDR3 is CASGSSVGGRKTDTQYF. In nucleotides, the CDR3 is TGTGCCAGCGGTTCATCTGTAGGCGGGAGAAAGACAGATACGCAGTATTTT. The chain has TRBV7-8 and TRBJ2-3; 7 bases fit TRBD2. Per germline, CDR1 SGHVS and CDR2 FQNEAQ. Trimming removed 8 bases from V and 3 bases from J; junction bases left unmatched: 17. The CDR3 extends over 17 amino acids.

The gene calls are TRBV4-1 and TRBJ1-1; TRBD1 agrees at 10 bases. This CDR3 is built from 16 residues. V trimming: 2 bases; J trimming: 4 bases; junction bases outside the gene matches: 7. Germline V lookup: CDR1 MGHRA, CDR2 YSYEKL. DNA of the CDR3: TGCGCCAGCAGCCAACCGGGACAGGGGAGGAGCACTGAAGCTTTCTTT. Translation: CASSQPGQGRSTEAFF.

This clonotype was counted between two and nine times. V usage is TRBV5-1 and J usage is TRBJ2-7; tentative D call: TRBD2 (6 bases). Germline CDR1 and CDR2: SGHRS and YFSETQ. The CDR3 loop spans 14 amino acids. V shed 3 bases and J shed 6 bases, with 16 bases lying between them. The CDR3 DNA reads TGCGCCAGCAGCTGGGACTCACAAGGGAGCGAGCAGTACTTC. It is translated as CASSWDSQGSEQYF.

In this sample, this clonotype turned up a few times. The chain employs TRBV6-1 and TRBJ1-2, with a tentative D call TRBD1 (5 bases). Germline values: CDR1 MNHNS, CDR2 SASEGT. V lost 1 base to trimming and J lost 8 bases, with 14 bases between them. The CDR3 consists of 14 residues. The CDR3 region is CASSEGGVSGGYTF. Written as DNA, the CDR3 is TGTGCCAGCAGTGAAGGAGGGGTCTCGGGAGGCTACACCTTC.

This clonotype has more than one count but fewer than ten. The V gene is TRBV11-2, the J gene TRBJ2-3, with 9 bases that match TRBD1. V shed 5 bases and J 0 bases; nucleotides not matched to a gene: 12. This CDR3 is 18 amino acids long. Germline V gives CDR1 SGHAT, CDR2 FQNNGV. The CDR3 here is CASSLGQGKVSSTDTQYF. In DNA, the CDR3 is TGTGCCAGCAGCCTGGGACAGGGAAAAGTCTCTAGCACAGATACGCAGTATTTT.

This clonotype was detected a few times. The J gene is TRBJ2-2, the V gene TRBV29-1, with 8 positions matching TRBD1. V lost 5 bases and J lost 4; bases outside the gene matches: 3. Germline V CDR1 and CDR2: SQVTM, ANQGSEA. The CDR3 contains 13 residues. CDR3 residues: CSVRQGSTGELFF. Here the CDR3 DNA reads TGCAGCGTTAGACAGGGGAGCACCGGGGAGCTGTTTTTT.

The chain recombines TRBV12-3 or TRBV12-4 with TRBJ1-4; D is possibly TRBD1 (5 bases). V was shortened by 0 bases and J by 8 bases, with 13 bases between the two germline ends. This CDR3 has 15 residues. The CDR3, as DNA: TGTGCCAGCAGTTTAGCTCAGGGCTGGGAGGAAAAACTGTTTTTT. This gives the protein CASSLAQGWEEKLFF.

The rearrangement joins TRBV7-3 to TRBJ2-7; TRBD1 might be the D (6 bases). The CDR3 consists of 14 residues. CDR1 is SGHTA and CDR2 is FQGTGA in the germline V gene. Trimming left V 2 bases short and J 3 bases short, with 11 bases between. CDR3 nucleotides: TGTGCCAGCAGCTTACAGGGGTCAGGCTACGAGCAGTACTTC. It yields the protein CASSLQGSGYEQYF.

The gene calls are TRBV24-1 and TRBJ2-3; D gene ambiguous. CDR3 length: 13 residues. CDR1 and CDR2 from the germline V gene are KGHDR and SFDVKD. Trimming took 9 bases from V and 2 from J, leaving 11 bases between them. CDR3 loop: CATQSRATDTQYF. The CDR3 region has the DNA TGTGCCACCCAGTCCCGGGCCACAGATACGCAGTATTTT.

The chain couples TRBV20-1 to TRBJ2-2, with 8 bases lining up with TRBD2. The CDR3 contains 16 residues. Germline values: CDR1 DFQATT, CDR2 SNEGSKA (reference sequence). The trim removed 6 bases at V and 1 base at J, leaving 10 bases unmatched. The CDR3 DNA reads as TGCAGTGCCGACCAACGGGGGGGAGAGAACACCGGGGAGCTGTTTTTT. As protein: CSADQRGGENTGELFF.

The chain couples TRBV20-1 to TRBJ2-2; D is undetermined. Trimming removed 2 bases at V and 7 bases at J, with 5 bases between. This CDR3 has 11 amino acids. The germline V gene has CDR1 DFQATT and CDR2 SNEGSKA (reference sequence). The CDR3 DNA sequence: TGCAGTGCTAGATTTGGCGGGGAGCTGTTTTTT. Translation gives CSARFGGELFF.

The J gene is TRBJ2-2, the V gene TRBV25-1; D gene uncertain. Trimming removed 8 bases at V and 4 bases at J, with 8 bases between. CDR1 MGHDK and CDR2 SYGVNS come from the germline V gene. The CDR3 spans 12 residues. CDR3 loop: CASHGVTGELFF. For the CDR3, the DNA is TGTGCCAGCCACGGAGTCACCGGGGAGCTGTTTTTT.

This chain connects TRBV5-1 to TRBJ2-5, with D tentatively TRBD1 (5 bases). V lost 7 bases and J lost 1, with 14 bases in between. The CDR3 extends over 14 amino acids. Germline V gene lookup returns CDR1 SGHRS and CDR2 YFSETQ. CDR3 sequence reads: CASARSGIQETQYF. CDR3 DNA: TGCGCCAGCGCCAGGTCAGGGATCCAAGAGACCCAGTACTTC.

This clonotype was seen a few times. The V gene is TRBV6-1, the J gene TRBJ2-5, with 7 positions matching TRBD1. The V gene's germline CDR1 is MNHNS and CDR2 SASEGT. The CDR3 runs to 14 residues. V dropped 4 bases and J dropped 4; count of bases not matched to a gene: 6. CDR3 residues: CASSARQGRETQYF. In nucleotides, the CDR3 is TGTGCCAGCAGTGCCAGACAGGGACGAGAGACCCAGTACTTC.

The gene calls are TRBV6-5 and TRBJ2-7; D possibly corresponds to TRBD2 (6 bases). The CDR3 is 15 residues long. Germline CDR1 reads MNHEY; CDR2 reads SVGAGI. The V and J ends lost 4 bases and 2 bases respectively, with 15 bases between them. This chain's CDR3 is CASSSPRDSTYEQYF. CDR3 sequence (DNA): TGTGCCAGCAGTTCACCTCGGGACTCTACCTACGAGCAGTACTTC.

A few counts support this clonotype. The gene calls are TRBV12-3 or TRBV12-4 and TRBJ1-5; D remains unclear. The CDR3 is 16 amino acids. V was shortened by 0 bases and J by 2 bases, with 11 bases between the two germline ends. The CDR3 DNA reads as TGTGCCAGCAGTTTAGCATCCACCATTGGCAATCAGCCCCAGCATTTT. This sequence encodes CASSLASTIGNQPQHF.

Remarks on this clonotype: A much larger clone lies one base from this, so it may be a read error. The V and J genes are TRBV11-2 and TRBJ1-1, with D uncertain. The length of the CDR3 is 13 residues. Trimming shortened V by 4 bases and J by 0 bases, and 6 bases separated the two germline ends. Germline V gene data show CDR1 as SGHAT and CDR2 as FQNNGV. CDR3 nucleotide sequence: TGTGCCAGCAGCTCTAAGGTGAACACTGAAGCTTTCTTT. Encoded protein: CASSSKVNTEAFF.

The rearrangement links TRBV15 to TRBJ2-5, with 7 bases that match TRBD1. This CDR3 is 15 amino acids long. Looked up from germline, CDR1 is LNHNV and CDR2 is YYDKDF (reference sequence). Trimming removed 2 bases from V and 5 bases from J; junction bases left unmatched: 8. The CDR3 spells CATSRLQGLWETQYF. In nucleotides, the CDR3 is TGTGCCACCAGCAGATTACAGGGGCTCTGGGAGACCCAGTACTTC.

In its sample, this clonotype was seen a few times. The gene calls are TRBV20-1 and TRBJ2-1; weak D call: TRBD2 (6 bases). Trimming took off 1 base at V and 0 bases at J, with 16 bases between the two ends. This CDR3 is 17 amino acids long. Germline loops: CDR1 DFQATT, CDR2 SNEGSKA (reference sequence). The CDR3 loop reads CSARGEEGRGSYNEQFF. The CDR3 DNA sequence: TGCAGTGCTAGAGGAGAGGAGGGTCGGGGCTCCTACAATGAGCAGTTCTTC.

This clonotype appeared a few times. The chain combines TRBV11-1 with TRBJ2-2; 13 bases fit TRBD2. Germline V gene sequence: CDR1 SGHAT, CDR2 FQDESV (reference sequence). The CDR3 loop spans 15 amino acids. The V and J ends lost 5 bases and 7 bases, in that order; junction bases with no gene match: 4. The CDR3 loop reads CASSAGLAGVGELFF. The CDR3 nucleotides read TGTGCCAGCAGCGCCGGACTAGCGGGGGTCGGGGAGCTGTTTTTT.

This clonotype was detected only a few times. This chain connects TRBV18 to TRBJ1-3; 7 positions agree with TRBD1. The CDR3 runs 15 residues. The V and J ends lost 3 bases and 6 bases, in that order; junction bases with no gene match: 8. The germline CDR1 and CDR2 sequences are KGHSH and LQKENI. CDR3 residues: CASSPRGSLQNTIYF. The CDR3 DNA reads as TGTGCCAGCTCACCCAGGGGGAGTCTTCAAAACACCATATATTTT.

Ten or more counts support this clonotype. This chain connects TRBV12-3 or TRBV12-4 to TRBJ1-1; D is undetermined. The V end was cut by 4 bases, the J end by 1 base, with 7 bases between. This CDR3 is built from 13 residues. CDR3 residues: CASSSQKNTEAFF. Here the CDR3 DNA reads TGTGCCAGCAGTTCGCAAAAGAACACTGAAGCTTTCTTT.

The chain links TRBV5-5 to TRBJ2-5; 10 nucleotides align to TRBD2. This CDR3 is 15 amino acids long. Germline CDR1 and CDR2: SGHKS and YYEKEE (reference sequence). The trim removed 4 bases at V and 2 bases at J, leaving 5 bases unmatched. CDR3 residues: CASSALAGVQETQYF. DNA of the CDR3: TGTGCCAGCAGCGCTCTAGCGGGGGTACAAGAGACCCAGTACTTC.

This clonotype was counted only a few times. The rearrangement joins TRBV6-2 or TRBV6-3 to TRBJ2-4; a possible D gene is TRBD1 (5 bases). The V gene's germline CDR1 is MNHEY and CDR2 SVGEGT. The CDR3 is 21 residues long. Trimming stripped 1 base from V and 1 base from J, with 26 bases between. This CDR3 is CASSYWGTMTDLLFAKNIQYF. CDR3 bases: TGTGCCAGCAGTTACTGGGGAACAATGACAGACTTATTATTTGCCAAAAACATTCAGTACTTC.